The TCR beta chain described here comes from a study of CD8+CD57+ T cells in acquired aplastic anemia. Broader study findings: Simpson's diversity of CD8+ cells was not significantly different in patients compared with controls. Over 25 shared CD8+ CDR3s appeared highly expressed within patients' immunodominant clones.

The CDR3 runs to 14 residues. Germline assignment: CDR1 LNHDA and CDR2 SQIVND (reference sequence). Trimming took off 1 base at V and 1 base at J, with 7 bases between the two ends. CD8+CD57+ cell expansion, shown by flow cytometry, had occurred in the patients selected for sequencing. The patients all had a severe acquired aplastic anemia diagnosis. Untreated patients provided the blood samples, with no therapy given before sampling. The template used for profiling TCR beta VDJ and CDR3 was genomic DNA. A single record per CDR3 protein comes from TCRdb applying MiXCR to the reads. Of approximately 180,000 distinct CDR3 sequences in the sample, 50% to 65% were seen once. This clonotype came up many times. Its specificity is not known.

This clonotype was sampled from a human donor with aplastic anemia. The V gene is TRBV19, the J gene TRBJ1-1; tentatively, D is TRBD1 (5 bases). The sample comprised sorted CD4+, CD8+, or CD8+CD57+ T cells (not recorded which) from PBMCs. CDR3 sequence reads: CASSIGGRNTEAFF. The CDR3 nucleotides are TGTGCCAGTAGTATAGGGGGCCGGAACACTGAAGCTTTCTTT.